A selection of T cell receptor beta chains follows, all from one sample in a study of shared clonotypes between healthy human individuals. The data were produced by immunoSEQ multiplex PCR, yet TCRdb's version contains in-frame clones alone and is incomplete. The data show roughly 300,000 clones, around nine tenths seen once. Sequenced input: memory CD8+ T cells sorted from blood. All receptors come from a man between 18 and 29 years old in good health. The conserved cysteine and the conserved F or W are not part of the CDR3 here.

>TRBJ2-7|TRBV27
ASSLGWQQY
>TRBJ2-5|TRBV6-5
ASRMTGVYQETQY
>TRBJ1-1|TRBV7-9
ASSDSFEAF
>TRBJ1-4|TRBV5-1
ASSSAVRGQGEKLF
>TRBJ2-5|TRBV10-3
AISESRVETQY
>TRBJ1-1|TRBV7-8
ASSSGQGSLGTEAF
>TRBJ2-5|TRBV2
ASTRLLGGETQY
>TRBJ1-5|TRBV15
ATSADVYSNQPQH
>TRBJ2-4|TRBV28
ASSPGSPWFY
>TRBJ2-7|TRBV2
ASSEVREPY
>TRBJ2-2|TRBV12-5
ASGLPDSNTGELF
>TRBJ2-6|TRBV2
ASSEDGPRGTGANVLT
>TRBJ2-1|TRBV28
ASSYRTSGSYNEQF
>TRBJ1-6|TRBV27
ASSLQAGSPLH
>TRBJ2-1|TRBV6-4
ASSDTGLAGYVPYNEQF
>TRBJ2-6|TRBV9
ASSISRTSGANVLT
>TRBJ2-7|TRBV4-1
ASSLQEAELSYEQY
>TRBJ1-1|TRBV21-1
ASSKGLGPGRSNDAEAF
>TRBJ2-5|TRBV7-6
ASSFNRVTSGSSETQY
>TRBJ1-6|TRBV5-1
ASSLVYFNSPLH
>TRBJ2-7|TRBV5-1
ASSLGQGGYEQY
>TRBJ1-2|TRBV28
ASSLTGTDPGYT
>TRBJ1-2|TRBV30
AWDFGTGGPYT
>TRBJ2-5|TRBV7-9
ASSLGPGQETQY
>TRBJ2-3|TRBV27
ASSLGVASTDTQY
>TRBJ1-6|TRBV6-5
ASSPQGVSSPLH
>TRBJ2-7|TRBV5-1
ASSPQTTGGIHEQY
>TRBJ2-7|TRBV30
AWDRDSFYEQY
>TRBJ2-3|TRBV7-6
ASSLWVADTQY
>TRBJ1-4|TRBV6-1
ASSELFTGAGEKLF
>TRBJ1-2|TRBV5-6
ASSLDPRGDYGYT
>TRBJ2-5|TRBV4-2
ASSQDTRENSQY
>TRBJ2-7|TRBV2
ASILRTDEQY
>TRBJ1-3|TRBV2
ASSEAISYSGNTIY
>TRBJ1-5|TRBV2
ASSGETGGFQPQH
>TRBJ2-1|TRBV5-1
ASSSTSGSYNEQF
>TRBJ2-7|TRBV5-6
ASSLDDGNLYEQY
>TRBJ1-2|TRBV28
ASSLNPDRGYGYT
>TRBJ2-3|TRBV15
ATSGRLAGTDTQY
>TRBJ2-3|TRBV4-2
ASSQAQGTRDTQY
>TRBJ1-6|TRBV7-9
ASSLRTEYNSPLH
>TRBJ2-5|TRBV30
AWSTRGRMETQY
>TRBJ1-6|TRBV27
ASSLSRGGSPLH
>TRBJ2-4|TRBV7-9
ASRSNGRPENIQY
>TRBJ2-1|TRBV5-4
ASSLLARDEQF
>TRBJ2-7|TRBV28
ASSFWIGHPGHEQY
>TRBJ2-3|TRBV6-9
ASTKREACGGAQY
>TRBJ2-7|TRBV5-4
ASSLVPPDNPFSYEQY
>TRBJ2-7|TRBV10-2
ASSDRDGPSYEQY
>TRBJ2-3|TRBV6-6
ASSYGGSTDTQY
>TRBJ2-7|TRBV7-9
ASGLAGEVEQY
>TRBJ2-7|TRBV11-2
ASSFIGVGYEQY